This T cell receptor (beta chain) originates from a study of shared clonotypes between healthy human individuals. CDR3 length: 15 amino acids. The germline V gene has CDR1 LNHDA and CDR2 SQIVND (reference sequence). The V end was cut by 6 bases, the J end by 7 bases, with 19 bases between. Sequencing used immunoSEQ multiplex PCR; TCRdb keeps in-frame clones, though not all of them. The data contain under 1,100,000 clones, more than 75% of them singletons. Sequences were obtained from memory CD4+ T cells from PBMCs. Subset in this sample: CD45RA-negative fraction. The sequence came from a man aged 18 to 30 in good health. Some clones in this sample may be carry-over from other donors' samples. This rearrangement joins TRBV19 to TRBJ1-5; D is uncertain. In nucleotides, the CDR3 is TGTGCCAGTAGCCCAAAGACGATAAGCGTACAGCCCCAGCATTTT. Translation gives CASSPKTISVQPQHF.